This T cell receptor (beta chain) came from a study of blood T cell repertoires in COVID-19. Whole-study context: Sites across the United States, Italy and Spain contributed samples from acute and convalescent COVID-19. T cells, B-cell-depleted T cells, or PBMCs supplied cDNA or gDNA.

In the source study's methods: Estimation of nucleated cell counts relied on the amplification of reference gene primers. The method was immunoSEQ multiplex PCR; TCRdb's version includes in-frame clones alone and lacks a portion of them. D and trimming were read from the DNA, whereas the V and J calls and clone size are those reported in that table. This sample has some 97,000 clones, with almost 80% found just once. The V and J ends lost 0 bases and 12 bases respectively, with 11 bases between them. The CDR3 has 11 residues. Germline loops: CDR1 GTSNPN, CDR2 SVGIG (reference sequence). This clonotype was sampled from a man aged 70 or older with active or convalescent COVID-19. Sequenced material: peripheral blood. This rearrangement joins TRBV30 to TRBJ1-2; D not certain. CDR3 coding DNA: TGTGCCTGGAGTGTACCCGAGGATGACACCTTC. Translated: CAWSVPEDDTF.